The next 20 T cell receptor beta chains were all read from a single sample in a study of blood T cell repertoires in COVID-19. Repertoires were generated with immunoSEQ multiplex PCR, while TCRdb's copy carries only in-frame clones and drops some. The table records about 210,000 clones, about 85% of them present only once. The specimen was peripheral blood. These receptors were collected from a man in his 70s with acute or convalescent COVID-19.

This chain joins TRBV28 and TRBJ1-5; 7 nucleotides match TRBD1. With 1 base clipped from V and 3 bases from J, the junction kept 3 bases outside the gene matches. This CDR3 region has 15 residues. Germline assignment: CDR1 MDHEN and CDR2 SYDVKM. This chain's CDR3 is CASSLSDRLNQPQHF. In DNA form, the CDR3 reads TGTGCCAGCAGTTTATCGGACAGGCTCAATCAGCCCCAGCATTTT.

The rearrangement links TRBV6-5 to TRBJ1-5, with D possibly matching TRBD1 (6 bases). V lost 5 bases, J lost 7 bases, and 18 bases lay in between. CDR3 size: 15 residues. Germline V lookup: CDR1 MNHEY, CDR2 SVGAGI. The chain's CDR3 is CASSLTGGAEQPQHF. The CDR3 bases are TGTGCCAGCAGTCTAACGGGGGGGGCGGAGCAGCCCCAGCATTTT.

The J gene is TRBJ1-2, the V gene TRBV19; 8 bases align to TRBD1. With V trimmed by 5 bases and J by 6 bases, 14 bases remained unmatched. The germline V gene has CDR1 LNHDA and CDR2 SQIVND (reference sequence). CDR3 size: 16 residues. The CDR3 sequence: CASSPEVGQGSNGYTF. The DNA of the CDR3 is TGTGCCAGTAGTCCCGAGGTAGGACAGGGATCTAATGGCTACACCTTC.

The chain is built from TRBV25-1 and TRBJ2-5; 12 nucleotides align to TRBD1. V shed 3 bases and J 5 bases; nucleotides not matched to a gene: 4. Germline values: CDR1 MGHDK, CDR2 SYGVNS. The CDR3 is made up of 15 amino acids. In DNA form, the CDR3 reads TGTGCCAGCAGTGATTGGGACAGGGGGCAGGAGACCCAGTACTTC. Protein product: CASSDWDRGQETQYF.

The V call is TRBV7-2, the J call TRBJ2-4; 8 nucleotides match TRBD1. Trimming removed 1 base from V and 6 bases from J; junction bases left unmatched: 2. The germline V gene encodes CDR1 SGHTA and CDR2 FQGNSA. There are 14 residues in the CDR3. In DNA form, the CDR3 reads TGTGCCAGCAGCTTAGACAGGGGGATAAACATTCAGTACTTC. Protein sequence: CASSLDRGINIQYF.

The chain uses TRBV29-1 and TRBJ1-1, with 8 bases lining up with TRBD1. The CDR3 contains 13 residues. Germline assignment: CDR1 SQVTM and CDR2 ANQGSEA. The V gene end was trimmed by 7 bases and the J gene end by 1 base; junction bases not matched to a gene: 5. The CDR3 spells CSARRGQNTEAFF. The DNA for the CDR3 is TGCAGCGCCCGCAGGGGGCAGAACACTGAAGCTTTCTTT. Full variable domain (outside the CDR3, taken from reference TRBV29-1 and TRBJ1-1): SAVISQKPSRDICQRGTSLTIQCQVDSQVTMMFWYRQQPGQSLTLIATANQGSEATYESGFVIDKFPISRPNLTFSTLTVSNMSPEDSSIYLCSARRGQNTEAFFGQGTRLTVV.

The chain carries TRBV27 and TRBJ2-7; TRBD1 is a possible D gene (6 bases). CDR1 is MNHEY, CDR2 SMNVEV, per germline (reference sequence). CDR3 length: 15 residues. V lost 5 bases to trimming and J lost 2 bases, with 16 bases between them. CDR3 DNA: TGTGCCAGCAGTCATCGGACAGCTCCTACCTACGAGCAGTACTTC. This gives the protein CASSHRTAPTYEQYF.

The J gene is TRBJ2-1, the V gene TRBV5-4; 9 bases align to TRBD2. The germline V gene has CDR1 SGHNT and CDR2 YYREEE (reference sequence). This CDR3 spans 14 amino acids. Trimming removed 3 bases from V and 5 bases from J; junction bases left unmatched: 3. The CDR3: CASSSGLADNEQFF. DNA for the CDR3: TGTGCCAGCAGCTCGGGACTAGCTGACAATGAGCAGTTCTTC.

The chain carries TRBV3-1 (or the pseudogene TRBV3-2) and TRBJ2-7; TRBD2 matches 7 bases. Trimming removed 5 bases from V and 6 bases from J; junction bases left unmatched: 4. CDR3 length equals 12 residues. The germline V gene has CDR1 LGHDT and CDR2 YNNKEL (reference sequence). For the CDR3, the DNA is TGTGCCAGCAGCACCTTAGCGGGCGAGCAGTACTTC. Translation: CASSTLAGEQYF.

The rearrangement joins TRBV2 to TRBJ2-5, with D uncertain. Looked up from germline, CDR1 is SNHLY and CDR2 is FYNNEI. The CDR3 is 13 residues long. Trimming stripped 2 bases from V and 4 bases from J, with 8 bases between. CDR3 nucleotide sequence: TGTGCCAGCAGTGAATCCCCGCGAGAGACCCAGTACTTC. Translating it yields CASSESPRETQYF.

The chain has TRBV5-1 and TRBJ1-5; D gene ambiguous. CDR3 length equals 16 residues. V was cut by 0 bases and J by 1 base, with 11 bases left in between. Per germline, CDR1 SGHRS and CDR2 YFSETQ. Here the CDR3 reads CASSLAGGESNQPQHF. The CDR3 DNA reads as TGCGCCAGCAGCTTGGCCGGCGGGGAGAGCAATCAGCCCCAGCATTTT. Filled out from reference TRBV5-1 and TRBJ1-5, the complete variable domain reads KAGVTQTPRYLIKTRGQQVTLSCSPISGHRSVSWYQQTPGQGLQFLFEYFSETQRNKGNFPGRFSGRQFSNSRSEMNVSTLELGDSALYLCASSLAGGESNQPQHFGDGTRLSIL.

CDR3 sequence: CASSQTTGRVEQYF. The CDR3 bases are TGTGCCAGCAGCCAAACGACAGGACGCGTCGAGCAGTACTTC. The chain combines TRBV3-1 (or the pseudogene TRBV3-2) with TRBJ2-7; D perhaps matches TRBD1 (6 bases). Trimming removed 2 bases at V and 6 bases at J, with 14 bases between. The CDR3 has 14 amino acids. Germline CDR1 is LGHDT and CDR2 is YNNKEL (reference sequence).

Regarding this clone: The junction differs from germline at one of its ends, possibly a read error. This rearrangement joins TRBV7-3 to TRBJ2-1, with 14 bases aligning to TRBD2. Germline V CDR1 and CDR2: SGHTA, FQGTGA. The CDR3 has 15 amino acids. In nucleotides, the CDR3 is TGTACCAGCAGCTCCGGGACTAGCGGGAGAGGCGAGCAGTTCTTC. Its translation: CTSSSGTSGRGEQFF. The full variable domain, with the rest looked up from reference TRBV7-3 and TRBJ2-1, is GAGVSQTPSNKVTEKGKYVELRCDPISGHTALYWYRQSLGQGPEFLIYFQGTGAADDSGLPNDRFFAVRPEGSVSTLKIQRTERGDSAVYLCTSSSGTSGRGEQFFGPGTRLTVL.

The V call is TRBV7-2, the J call TRBJ1-5; TRBD1 agrees at 11 bases. The CDR3 length is 16 residues. After removal of 5 bases from V and 0 bases from J, the junction contained 3 bases not matched to a gene. Germline V gene lookup returns CDR1 SGHTA and CDR2 FQGNSA. The CDR3 sequence: CASSRDRGNSNQPQHF. CDR3 bases: TGTGCCAGCAGCAGGGACAGGGGGAATAGCAATCAGCCCCAGCATTTT.

This clone was seen more than once but under ten times. The chain links TRBV10-3 to TRBJ1-2, with 7 bases aligning to TRBD1. The CDR3 has 16 amino acids. Germline V gene sequence: CDR1 ENHRY, CDR2 SYGVKD. The ends lost 5 bases at V and 4 bases at J; junction bases unmatched: 13. The DNA for the CDR3 is TGTGCCATCAGTTCCCAAGACAGGGCCAGGGGCTATGGCTACACCTTC. Translated: CAISSQDRARGYGYTF.

This clone showed up just a few times. V gene TRBV9 combines with J gene TRBJ1-2; 10 positions match TRBD1. With 4 bases clipped from V and 8 bases from J, the junction kept 14 bases outside the gene matches. This CDR3 is built from 16 residues. CDR1 is SGDLS and CDR2 is YYNGEE in the germline V gene. The CDR3 loop reads CASSPRDRGLSRGYTF. As DNA, the CDR3 is TGTGCCAGCAGCCCCCGGGACAGGGGACTATCACGCGGCTACACCTTC.

V is TRBV10-3 and J is TRBJ1-4; 8 bases fit TRBD1. Germline CDR1 and CDR2: ENHRY and SYGVKD. The CDR3 contains 14 residues. V was pared by 3 bases and J by 8 bases, with 5 bases of the junction left unmatched. CDR3 sequence: CAISDQGAHEKLFF. The CDR3 DNA follows: TGTGCCATCAGTGATCAGGGGGCGCACGAAAAACTGTTTTTT.

The rearrangement uses TRBV12-3 or TRBV12-4 and TRBJ1-2; D call uncertain. This CDR3 has 13 residues. The V end was cut by 1 base, the J end by 8 bases, with 11 bases between. CDR3: CASSLGPRGGYTF. CDR3 bases: TGTGCCAGCAGTTTAGGACCCCGCGGGGGCTACACCTTC.

J is TRBJ2-3 and V is TRBV19; the D gene is possibly TRBD2 (5 bases). Germline-derived CDR1 and CDR2 are LNHDA and SQIVND (reference sequence). V was shortened by 6 bases and J by 5 bases, with 15 bases between the two germline ends. The CDR3 is 14 residues long. The CDR3 reads CASSKMGVGDTQYF. The CDR3 DNA reads as TGTGCCAGTAGCAAAATGGGAGTAGGAGATACGCAGTATTTT. Using reference TRBV19 and TRBJ2-3 for the parts outside the CDR3, the full variable domain is DGGITQSPKYLFRKEGQNVTLSCEQNLNHDAMYWYRQDPGQGLRLIYYSQIVNDFQKGDIAEGYSVSREKKESFPLTVTSAQKNPTAFYLCASSKMGVGDTQYFGPGTRLTVL.

This sequence joins TRBV18 and TRBJ2-1; D uncertain. The germline V gene encodes CDR1 KGHSH and CDR2 LQKENI. CDR3 length: 13 residues. V gave up 5 bases and J gave up 5 bases, with 10 bases separating them. CDR3 sequence reads: CASSVNRDNEQFF. CDR3 bases: TGTGCCAGCTCAGTAAACCGGGACAATGAGCAGTTCTTC.